This TCR beta chain emerged from a study of blood T cell repertoires in COVID-19 (dated by TCRdb to 2020 to 2022). Describing the broader study: Collaborator samples came from the United States, Italy and Spain and covered acute and convalescent phases of COVID-19. The prospective study material was composed of cDNA or gDNA derived from T cells, B-cell-depleted T cells, or PBMCs. Deeply sampled blood TCRbeta repertoires from subjects exposed to, actively infected with, or recovered from COVID-19 were included in the dataset. The repertoires were released in a freely available public database meant as a resource for research on the immune response to SARS-CoV-2. Samples came from the ongoing ImmuneRACE study (first 160 participants) plus 1,254 subjects from 6 global collaborators. A de-identified subject ID, COVID-19 status, age in years and sex were almost always included in the sample metadata. Where available, HLA class I and class II types were obtained from metadata supplied by the sample provider rather than from assay-based typing. Study-level results and caveats: The amount of clinical and demographic metadata varied by source and participant and was provided uncurated.

Per the germline V gene, KGHSH is the CDR1 and LQKENI is the CDR2. The cysteine opens and the phenylalanine closes a CDR3 of 14 amino acids. Only CDR3 DNA is held: 42 bases, read in frame from base 1. V is cut back by 3 bases and J by 12 bases, with 5 bases in the junction unmatched. To note about this clone: The antigen it binds to is not known. Base-call qualities are not available, and no considerably larger clone is one nucleotide away.

TCRbeta CDR3 regions were amplified from genomic DNA using the immunoSEQ Assay, a bias-controlled multiplex PCR. The authors processed their data as follows. The number of nucleated cells in each sample was estimated from the amplification of reference gene primers within the assay. To quantify the absolute abundance of each unique TCRbeta CDR3 rearrangement, sequence reads were collapsed and filtered. For each sample, productive Simpson clonality was calculated by taking the square root of Simpson's diversity index across productive rearrangements. This immuneACCESS table, as held by TCRdb, lists in-frame sequences with V and J called but not all clones. Of the missing ones, under half trace to an unresolved V gene in checked studies; the others have no known cause. V and J calls and clone size follow that table, whereas D and trimming were derived from the DNA. This sample comprises tens of thousands of clones, 70% to 90% of them detected only once. The leading ten clones occupy 15% to 20% of the sample.

The collaborating institutions used their own protocols to collect whole blood in K2EDTA tubes. For TCRbeta analysis, collaborators shipped samples in one of three forms: frozen whole blood, isolated PBMCs, or DNA extracted from either of those sample types. The source of this sequence is a middle-aged man in a cohort sampled during active COVID-19. The chain uses TRBV18 and TRBJ2-6, with 10 bases in between that match TRBD1. The material sequenced was peripheral blood. The base sequence is TGTGCCAGCTCACCCGACAGGGGGCAAGTCGTCCTGACTTTC. Its product reads: CASSPDRGQVVLTF.